The rows below give T cell receptor beta chains drawn from one sample of a study of blood T cell repertoires in COVID-19. Produced via immunoSEQ multiplex PCR; TCRdb's table is partial and in-frame only. The sample has around 86,000 clones; about 87% are singletons. The sample consisted of peripheral blood. These receptors came from a human donor with acute or convalescent COVID-19. The donor label of this sample is uncertain. Each CDR3 is given with its conserved first and last residue. The D gene is left open where the match is weak. Clone size appears in some rows only: once, few, many, or a class for an expanded clone.

d_call	clone_size	v_call	j_call	cdr3_nt	cdr3_aa
TRBD2	NA	TRBV7-2	TRBJ2-1	TGTGCCAGCAGACTCAGCGGGGGGGCTGATGAGCAGTTCTTC	CASRLSGGADEQFF
NA	NA	TRBV18	TRBJ2-1	TGTGCCAGCTCACCCGAGACTAGTAACGGCAATGAGCAGTTCTTC	CASSPETSNGNEQFF
TRBD1	NA	TRBV2	TRBJ2-2	TGTGCCAGCAGACCCGACAGGGTTAAGACCGGGGAGCTGTTTTTT	CASRPDRVKTGELFF
NA	many	TRBV16	TRBJ1-4	TGTGCCAGCAGCCCCCGGGGGGGGATTGAAAAACTGTTTTTT	CASSPRGGIEKLFF
TRBD1	NA	TRBV7-3	TRBJ1-2	TGTGCCAGCAGCTTAGTTACAGGGGACGGCTACACCTTC	CASSLVTGDGYTF
TRBD1	NA	TRBV28	TRBJ1-5	TGTGCCAGCAGGCGGACAGGGGGCAATCAGCCCCAGCATTTT	CASRRTGGNQPQHF
TRBD2	NA	TRBV18	TRBJ2-2	TGTGCCAGCTCACCAAGGGGGGAGACTAGCGGGAGTCGAAATTTCAACACCGGGGAGCTGTTTTTT	CASSPRGETSGSRNFNTGELFF
NA	NA	TRBV27	TRBJ2-2	TGTGCCAGCAGTTTAGGGAGCCTTCACGGGGAGCTGTTTTTT	CASSLGSLHGELFF
NA	once	TRBV5-6	TRBJ1-4	TGTGCCAGCAGCACCAGGGTTCTGGATGAAAAACTGTTTTTT	CASSTRVLDEKLFF
TRBD1	NA	TRBV6-5	TRBJ2-5	TGTGCCAGCAGCCTCGGGACAGCTCAGACCCAGTACTTC	CASSLGTAQTQYF
NA	NA	TRBV28	TRBJ1-1	TGTGCCAGCAGAGCTACTGAAGCTTTCTTT	CASRATEAFF
NA	NA	TRBV28	TRBJ1-4	TGTGCCAGCAGCATGGGACAACCAAATGAAAAACTGTTTTTT	CASSMGQPNEKLFF
NA	once	TRBV28	TRBJ1-5	TGTGCCAGCAACACGGGTGGGCAGCCCCAGCATTTT	CASNTGGQPQHF
TRBD2	NA	TRBV11-3	TRBJ2-7	TGTGCCAGCAGCTTAGAGGGGGGGGGCTACGAGCAGTACTTC	CASSLEGGGYEQYF
TRBD2	NA	TRBV7-3	TRBJ2-1	TGTGCCAGCAGCTCCGCGGGGGGGTCCTACAATGAGCAGTTCTTC	CASSSAGGSYNEQFF
NA	NA	TRBV20-1	TRBJ1-1	TGCAGTGCTGGCGGGGACACTGAAGCTTTCTTT	CSAGGDTEAFF
NA	NA	TRBV3-1/TRBV3-2	TRBJ1-2	TGTGCCAGCAGCGGAGCTACCCAAGGCTACACCTTC	CASSGATQGYTF
TRBD1	NA	TRBV11-2	TRBJ2-7	TGTGCCAGCAGCCTCGGACAGGGGGCATGGGAGCAGTACTTC	CASSLGQGAWEQYF
TRBD2	NA	TRBV19	TRBJ2-5	TGTGCCAGTAGTATGCAGACTAGCAATCAAGAGACCCAGTACTTC	CASSMQTSNQETQYF
NA	once	TRBV4-3	TRBJ2-5	TGCGCCAGCAGCCAAGTTGGGGGCCAGACCCAGTACTTC	CASSQVGGQTQYF
NA	NA	TRBV10-3	TRBJ2-5	TGTGCCATCAGCGAAGACACGCGTTACGAGACCCAGTACTTC	CAISEDTRYETQYF
TRBD2	NA	TRBV7-8	TRBJ2-2	TGTGCCAGCAGCTTATTTACTAGCGGGTCAGTGGGGGAGCTGTTTTTT	CASSLFTSGSVGELFF
NA	few	TRBV11-3	TRBJ1-5	TGTGCCAGCAGCTTAGGCGAGGGTCAGCCCCAGCATTTT	CASSLGEGQPQHF
TRBD1	NA	TRBV4-2	TRBJ1-4	TGTGCCAGCAGCCCCCCCCCGACAGGGATAACTAATGAAAAACTGTTTTTT	CASSPPPTGITNEKLFF
NA	NA	TRBV19	TRBJ2-1	TGTGCCAGTTCCCACGGGGGGCACTACAATGAGCAGTTCTTC	CASSHGGHYNEQFF
NA	NA	TRBV18	TRBJ2-7	TGTGCCAGCTCGCGAGAAATTACGGGAGAGCAGTACTTC	CASSREITGEQYF